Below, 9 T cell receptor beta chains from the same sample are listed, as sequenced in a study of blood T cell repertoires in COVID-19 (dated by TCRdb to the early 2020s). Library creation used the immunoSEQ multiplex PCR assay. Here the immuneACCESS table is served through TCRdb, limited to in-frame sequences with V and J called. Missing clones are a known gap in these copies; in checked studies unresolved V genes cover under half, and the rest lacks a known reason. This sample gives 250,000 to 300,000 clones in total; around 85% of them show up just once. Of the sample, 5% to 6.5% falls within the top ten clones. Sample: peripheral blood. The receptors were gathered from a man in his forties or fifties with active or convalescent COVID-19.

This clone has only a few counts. DNA of the CDR3: TGCGCCAGCAGCTTGGATGCTAGCGGGAAAATAGATACGCAGTATTTT. Its protein product is CASSLDASGKIDTQYF. The rearrangement uses TRBV5-1 and TRBJ2-3; 9 bases line up with TRBD2. V shed 0 bases and J 5 bases; nucleotides not matched to a gene: 7. The CDR3 contains 16 residues. Germline V lookup: CDR1 SGHRS, CDR2 YFSETQ. Drawing the rest from reference TRBV5-1 and TRBJ2-3, the complete variable domain is KAGVTQTPRYLIKTRGQQVTLSCSPISGHRSVSWYQQTPGQGLQFLFEYFSETQRNKGNFPGRFSGRQFSNSRSEMNVSTLELGDSALYLCASSLDASGKIDTQYFGPGTRLTVL.

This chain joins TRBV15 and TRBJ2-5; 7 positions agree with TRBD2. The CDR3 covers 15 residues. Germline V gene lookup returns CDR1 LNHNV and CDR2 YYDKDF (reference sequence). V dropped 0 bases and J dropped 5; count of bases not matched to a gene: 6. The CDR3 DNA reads TGTGCCACCAGCAGAGATTCGCGGGGAGGGGAGACCCAGTACTTC. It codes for CATSRDSRGGETQYF.

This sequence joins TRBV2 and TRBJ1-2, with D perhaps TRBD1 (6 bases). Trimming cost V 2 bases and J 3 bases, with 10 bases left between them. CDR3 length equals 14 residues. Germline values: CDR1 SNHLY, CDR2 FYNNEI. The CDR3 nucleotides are TGTGCCAGCAGTGAAACAGGGCAATACTATGGCTACACCTTC. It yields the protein CASSETGQYYGYTF.

In DNA form, the CDR3 reads TGTGCCTGGAGTGCCCTAGCGGGAGTCACAGATACGCAGTATTTT. It codes for CAWSALAGVTDTQYF. V usage is TRBV30 and J usage is TRBJ2-3, with TRBD2 matching over 10 bases. This CDR3 spans 15 amino acids. CDR1 and CDR2 (germline): GTSNPN, SVGIG (reference sequence). V dropped 1 base and J dropped 2; count of bases not matched to a gene: 3.

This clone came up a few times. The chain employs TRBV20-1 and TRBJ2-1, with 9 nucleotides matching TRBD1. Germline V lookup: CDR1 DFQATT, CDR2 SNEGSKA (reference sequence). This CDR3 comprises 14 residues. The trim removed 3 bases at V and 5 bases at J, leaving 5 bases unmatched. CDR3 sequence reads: CSASPGTGHNEQFF. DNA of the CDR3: TGCAGTGCTAGTCCCGGGACAGGGCACAATGAGCAGTTCTTC.

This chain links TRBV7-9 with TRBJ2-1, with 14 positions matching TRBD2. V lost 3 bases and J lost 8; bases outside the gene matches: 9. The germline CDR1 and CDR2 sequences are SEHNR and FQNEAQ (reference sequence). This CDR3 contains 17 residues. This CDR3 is CASSLATSGRANDEQFF. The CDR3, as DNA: TGTGCCAGCAGCTTGGCGACTAGCGGGAGGGCCAACGATGAGCAGTTCTTC.

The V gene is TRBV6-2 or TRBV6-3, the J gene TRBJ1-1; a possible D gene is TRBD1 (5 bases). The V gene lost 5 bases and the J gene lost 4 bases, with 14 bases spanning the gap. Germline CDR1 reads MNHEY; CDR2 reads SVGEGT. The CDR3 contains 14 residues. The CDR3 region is CASSRAGMGTEAFF. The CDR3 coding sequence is TGTGCCAGCAGTCGGGCAGGGATGGGCACTGAAGCTTTCTTT.

CDR3 coding DNA: TGTGCCAGCAGCCCCAACAGAGACCGTGAGCAGTTCTTC. Encoded protein: CASSPNRDREQFF. The chain has TRBV7-3 and TRBJ2-1, with D unclear. The V and J ends lost 5 bases and 9 bases respectively, with 14 bases between them. The length of the CDR3 is 13 residues. CDR1 is SGHTA and CDR2 is FQGTGA in the germline V gene.

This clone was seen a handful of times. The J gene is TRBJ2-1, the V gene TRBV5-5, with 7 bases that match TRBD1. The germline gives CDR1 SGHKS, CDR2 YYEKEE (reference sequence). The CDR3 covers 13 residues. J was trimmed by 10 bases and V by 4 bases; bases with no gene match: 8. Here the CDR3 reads CASSATGSGEQFF. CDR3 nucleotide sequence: TGTGCCAGCAGCGCGACAGGGTCGGGGGAGCAGTTCTTC.